The rows below give T cell receptor beta chains drawn from one sample of a study of T cells in Graves' hyperthyroidism and ophthalmopathy. Each CDR3 protein is one row after TCRdb ran MiXCR on the multiplex PCR reads. The sample lists fewer than 750,000 distinct CDR3 sequences, roughly 14% occurring once. Sequenced material: blood. The receptor source for this set is a woman in her 40s with Graves' ophthalmopathy. Both conserved end residues are part of each CDR3. D genes are given only for firm matches. Not all rows give a size; the values are once, few, many and, for expanded clones, a class.

j_gene	d_gene	v_gene	abundance	CDR3aa	CDR3nt
TRBJ1-5	-	TRBV6-1	many	CASRTDSNQPQHF	TGTGCCAGCAGGACAGATAGCAATCAGCCCCAGCATTTT
TRBJ2-5	TRBD2	TRBV27	few	CASSSGLAGDIQETQYF	TGTGCCAGCAGTTCGGGGCTAGCGGGAGATATCCAAGAGACCCAGTACTTC
TRBJ2-4	-	TRBV12-3/TRBV12-4	-	CASSKAGTLHKNIRYF	TGTGCCAGCTCTAAGGCAGGGACTCTACACAAAAACATTCGGTACTTC
TRBJ1-1	-	TRBV29-1	many	CSVEWGGTTEAFF	TGCAGCGTTGAATGGGGAGGAACGACTGAAGCTTTCTTT
TRBJ2-7	TRBD1	TRBV29-1	few	CSVVGPGTGSLEQYF	TGCAGCGTTGTGGGGCCCGGGACAGGTTCTCTCGAGCAGTACTTC
TRBJ1-1	TRBD1	TRBV5-6	few	CASSLGQGPTEAFF	TGTGCCAGCAGCTTGGGACAGGGGCCCACTGAAGCTTTCTTT
TRBJ2-7	TRBD2	TRBV12-3/TRBV12-4	many	CASRNSGGAYEQYF	TGTGCCAGCAGGAATAGCGGGGGGGCCTACGAGCAGTACTTC
TRBJ2-5	-	TRBV29-1	many	CSVKDREEETQYF	TGCAGCGTGAAAGACAGGGAGGAAGAGACCCAGTACTTC
TRBJ1-2	TRBD1	TRBV29-1	many	CSVYAGQLAPGYTF	TGCAGCGTTTATGCGGGACAGCTAGCCCCGGGCTACACCTTC
TRBJ1-1	-	TRBV4-1	many	CASSWQGNTEAFF	TGCGCCAGCAGCTGGCAGGGGAACACTGAAGCTTTCTTT
TRBJ2-3	-	TRBV20-1	many	CSARTHTDTQYF	TGCAGTGCTAGAACCCACACAGATACGCAGTATTTT
TRBJ2-7	TRBD2	TRBV6-2/TRBV6-3	many	CASSRPLAGNSYEQYF	TGTGCCAGCAGTCGCCCACTAGCGGGAAACTCCTACGAGCAGTACTTC
TRBJ1-6	TRBD1	TRBV7-2	few	CASSFGQVGNSPLHF	TGTGCCAGCAGCTTTGGACAGGTTGGCAATTCACCCCTCCACTTT
TRBJ2-5	-	TRBV9	many	CASSLRQGGPQETQYF	TGTGCCAGCAGCCTGCGACAGGGAGGACCCCAAGAGACCCAGTACTTC
TRBJ2-7	-	TRBV11-3	many	CASSSPGVGYEQYF	TGTGCCAGCAGCTCGCCGGGGGTGGGGTACGAGCAGTACTTC
TRBJ2-7	-	TRBV19	-	CASSYSLWERVNEQYF	TGTGCCAGCAGTTACTCTCTATGGGAGAGAGTTAACGAGCAGTACTTC
TRBJ2-2	-	TRBV28	many	CASSATGEVGTGELFF	TGTGCCAGCAGCGCAACGGGGGAGGTTGGCACCGGGGAGCTGTTTTTT
TRBJ2-2	TRBD1	TRBV11-1	-	CASSRQGAANTGELFF	TGTGCCAGCAGCCGACAGGGGGCGGCGAACACCGGGGAGCTGTTTTTT
TRBJ2-7	-	TRBV6-1	-	CASSEAIPSNEQYF	TGTGCCAGCAGTGAAGCGATCCCTTCTAACGAGCAGTACTTC
TRBJ1-1	-	TRBV2	many	CASTAVEGTEAFF	TGTGCCAGCACGGCGGTTGAGGGGACTGAAGCTTTCTTT
TRBJ2-2	-	TRBV9	-	CASSVADTGELFF	TGTGCCAGCAGCGTAGCGGACACCGGGGAGCTGTTTTTT
TRBJ2-5	TRBD2	TRBV28	many	CASSGALYGTSGSGETQYF	TGTGCCAGCAGCGGGGCTCTCTATGGGACTAGCGGGAGTGGGGAGACCCAGTACTTC
TRBJ2-7	TRBD1	TRBV6-5	many	CATRREDRGHAYEQYF	TGTGCCACAAGAAGAGAAGACAGGGGCCATGCCTACGAGCAGTACTTC
TRBJ2-7	-	TRBV20-1	many	CSARDTSGVGEQYF	TGCAGTGCTAGAGACACATCGGGAGTGGGCGAGCAGTACTTC
TRBJ2-7	-	TRBV9	many	CASSSAGRGEEQYF	TGTGCCAGCAGTTCCGCGGGTCGAGGGGAAGAGCAGTACTTC
TRBJ1-2	-	TRBV7-3	-	CASSLSPRGEGVGYTF	TGTGCCAGCAGCTTATCCCCGAGGGGAGAAGGGGTCGGCTACACCTTC
TRBJ2-7	TRBD2	TRBV2	many	CASTERERYEQYF	TGTGCCAGCACTGAGCGGGAGAGGTACGAGCAGTACTTC
TRBJ2-2	TRBD1	TRBV30	-	CAWKSGTVFTGELFF	TGTGCCTGGAAATCCGGGACAGTCTTCACCGGGGAGCTGTTTTTT
TRBJ2-7	TRBD2	TRBV29-1	many	CSAGLAGNYEQYF	TGCAGCGCCGGACTAGCGGGAAACTACGAGCAGTACTTC
TRBJ2-7	-	TRBV24-1	many	CATSDLEGEQYF	TGTGCCACCAGTGATTTGGAGGGCGAGCAGTATTTC
TRBJ2-5	-	TRBV12-3/TRBV12-4	many	CATGNGPGETQYF	TGTGCCACCGGCAATGGGCCCGGAGAGACCCAGTACTTC
TRBJ2-4	TRBD1	TRBV6-1	once	CASKTGGSAKNIQYF	TGTGCCAGCAAGACAGGGGGTTCAGCCAAAAACATTCAGTACTTC
TRBJ1-2	-	TRBV28	many	CASSEPGTDPYGYTF	TGTGCCAGCAGCGAACCCGGGACGGACCCTTATGGCTACACCTTC
TRBJ2-3	-	TRBV5-5	few	CASQEGRGWDTQYF	TGTGCCAGCCAGGAGGGCAGGGGATGGGATACGCAGTATTTT
TRBJ2-7	TRBD2	TRBV7-2	-	CASSLAPRASGRAYEQYF	TGTGCCAGCAGCTTAGCCCCTCGGGCTAGCGGGAGGGCCTACGAGCAGTACTTC
TRBJ1-2	-	TRBV18	-	CASSPPTVVEGFGGYTF	TGTGCCAGCTCACCACCAACGGTTGTGGAGGGATTCGGTGGCTACACCTTC
TRBJ1-1	-	TRBV7-8	many	CASSPHLGADTEAFF	TGTGCCAGCAGCCCTCATCTCGGAGCGGACACTGAAGCTTTCTTT
TRBJ1-1	TRBD1	TRBV5-1	many	CASSWGQGRTEAFF	TGCGCCAGCAGCTGGGGACAGGGCAGGACTGAAGCTTTCTTT
TRBJ2-7	-	TRBV27	many	CASSWGRGPYEQYF	TGTGCCAGCAGCTGGGGAAGGGGTCCCTACGAGCAGTACTTC
TRBJ1-2	-	TRBV6-1	many	CATYDGNYGYTF	TGTGCCACCTACGACGGAAACTATGGCTACACCTTC
TRBJ2-4	-	TRBV6-1	many	CASSQRAGAKNIQYF	TGTGCCAGCAGCCAAAGAGCAGGGGCCAAAAACATTCAGTACTTC
TRBJ1-2	TRBD1	TRBV28	-	CASQDRGQWGYTF	TGTGCCAGCCAGGACAGGGGGCAGTGGGGCTACACCTTC
TRBJ2-7	TRBD1	TRBV27	many	CASRGTGRYEQYF	TGTGCCAGCAGGGGGACAGGGCGCTACGAGCAGTACTTC
TRBJ2-7	TRBD1	TRBV6-5	many	CASRPGTAYEQYF	TGTGCCAGCAGGCCCGGGACAGCCTACGAGCAGTACTTC
TRBJ2-7	-	TRBV6-2/TRBV6-3	many	CASSYGGGAYEQYF	TGTGCCAGCAGTTACGGGGGGGGCGCCTACGAGCAGTACTTC
TRBJ1-2	-	TRBV30	many	CAWSDEGLGYGYTF	TGTGCCTGGAGTGACGAGGGCTTAGGCTATGGCTACACCTTC
TRBJ2-7	TRBD2	TRBV20-1	many	CSARDLRGRAGAYEQYF	TGCAGTGCTAGAGATCTTAGGGGTAGGGCGGGGGCCTACGAGCAGTACTTC
TRBJ1-1	-	TRBV28	many	CASSDPGETEAFF	TGTGCCAGCAGTGACCCAGGGGAAACTGAAGCTTTCTTT
TRBJ1-2	-	TRBV6-1	-	CASRGGYGYTF	TGTGCCAGCCGGGGCGGCTATGGCTACACCTTC
TRBJ2-7	-	TRBV5-1	few	CASSLADSFGEQYF	TGCGCCAGCAGCTTGGCCGATTCGTTTGGCGAGCAGTACTTC
TRBJ1-1	-	TRBV28	many	CATQGDTEAFF	TGTGCCACACAGGGAGACACTGAAGCTTTCTTT